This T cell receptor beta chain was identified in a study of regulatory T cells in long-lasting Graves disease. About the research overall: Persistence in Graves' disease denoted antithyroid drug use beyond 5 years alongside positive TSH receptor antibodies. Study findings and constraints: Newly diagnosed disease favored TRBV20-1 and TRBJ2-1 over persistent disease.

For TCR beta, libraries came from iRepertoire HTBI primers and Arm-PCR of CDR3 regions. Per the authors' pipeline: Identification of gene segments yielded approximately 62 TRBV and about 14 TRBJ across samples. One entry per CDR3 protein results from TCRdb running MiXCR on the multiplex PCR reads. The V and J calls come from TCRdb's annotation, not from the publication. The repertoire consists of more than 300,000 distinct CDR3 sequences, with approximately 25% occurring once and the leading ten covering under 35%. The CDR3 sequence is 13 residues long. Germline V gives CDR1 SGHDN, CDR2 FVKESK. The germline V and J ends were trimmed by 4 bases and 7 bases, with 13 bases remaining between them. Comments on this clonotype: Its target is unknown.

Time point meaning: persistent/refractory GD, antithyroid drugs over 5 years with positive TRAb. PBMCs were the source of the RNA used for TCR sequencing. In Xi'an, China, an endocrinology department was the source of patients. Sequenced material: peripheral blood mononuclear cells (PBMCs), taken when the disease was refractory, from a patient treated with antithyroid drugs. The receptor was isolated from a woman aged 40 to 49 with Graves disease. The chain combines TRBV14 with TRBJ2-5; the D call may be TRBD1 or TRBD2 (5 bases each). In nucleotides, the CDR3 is TGTGCCAGCAGCCGGCATGAGGGACGGACCCAGTACTTC. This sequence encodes CASSRHEGRTQYF.